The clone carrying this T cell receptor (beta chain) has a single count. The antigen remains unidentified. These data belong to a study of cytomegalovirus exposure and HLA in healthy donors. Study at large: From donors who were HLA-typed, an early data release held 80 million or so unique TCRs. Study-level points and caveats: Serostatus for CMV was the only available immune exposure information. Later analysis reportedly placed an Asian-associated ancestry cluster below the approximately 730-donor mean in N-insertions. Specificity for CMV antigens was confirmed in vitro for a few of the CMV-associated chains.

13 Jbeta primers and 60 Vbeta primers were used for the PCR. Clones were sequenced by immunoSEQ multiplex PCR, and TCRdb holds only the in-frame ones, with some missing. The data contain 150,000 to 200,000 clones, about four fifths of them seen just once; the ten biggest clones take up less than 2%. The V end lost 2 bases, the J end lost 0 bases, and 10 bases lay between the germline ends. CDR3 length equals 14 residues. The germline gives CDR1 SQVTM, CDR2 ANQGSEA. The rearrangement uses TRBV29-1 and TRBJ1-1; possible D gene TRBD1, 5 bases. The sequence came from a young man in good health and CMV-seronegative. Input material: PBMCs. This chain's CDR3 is CSVERGGMNTEAFF. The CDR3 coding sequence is TGCAGCGTTGAAAGGGGCGGGATGAACACTGAAGCTTTCTTT. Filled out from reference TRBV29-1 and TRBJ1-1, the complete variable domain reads SAVISQKPSRDICQRGTSLTIQCQVDSQVTMMFWYRQQPGQSLTLIATANQGSEATYESGFVIDKFPISRPNLTFSTLTVSNMSPEDSSIYLCSVERGGMNTEAFFGQGTRLTVV.